The source of this TCR beta chain is a study of T cell repertoires in cytomegalovirus infection. Whole-study findings and limits: Within the response measured ex vivo, HLA-C-restricted CMV-specific TCR beta clonotypes were dominant.

MiXCR, run by TCRdb on the reads, gives a single entry per CDR3 protein. Of under 130,000 distinct CDR3 sequences listed, approximately 45% are singletons. To note about this clonotype: Its antigen is unknown.

With 6 bases removed from V and 2 bases from J, the gap between germline ends came to 15 bases. The CDR3 spans 14 residues. In germline, CDR1 is DFQATT, CDR2 SNEGSKA (reference sequence). Sample: CD8+ T cells from cultured PBMCs, taken from culture after CMV antigen stimulation. This chain links TRBV20-1 with TRBJ2-3; D might be TRBD1 or TRBD2, each matching 7 bases. The receptor's source is a human donor in good health (CMV status not recorded). Some clones in this sample may be carry-over from other donors' samples. The CDR3 DNA is TGCAGTGCCAGGGGGGGAACCAACACAGATACGCAGTATTTT. This sequence encodes CSARGGTNTDTQYF.